This is a list of T cell receptor beta chains from one sample in a study of glioma-infiltrating T cells. Each CDR3 protein is one row after TCRdb ran MiXCR on the multiplex PCR reads. The sample lists about 190,000 distinct CDR3 sequences; 32% were seen once. Sequencing was done on a sample of glioma tissue, nonneoplastic brain tissue, or PBMCs (not recorded which). The receptors come from a human donor with low-grade glioma or glioblastoma, undergoing nonglioma brain surgery, or in good health (not recorded which). CDR3s include the opening cysteine and the closing phenylalanine or tryptophan. A D gene is named only where the DNA matches it firmly. The listing skips clone size in some rows; elsewhere it reads once, few, many or a size class.

v_gene,d_gene,j_gene,abundance,CDR3aa,CDR3nt
TRBV19,TRBD2,TRBJ2-1,many,CASKSGERGYNEQFF,TGTGCCAGTAAATCCGGGGAGCGGGGATACAATGAGCAGTTCTTC
TRBV6-1,TRBD2,TRBJ2-5,many,CASSSGLAGIETQYF,TGTGCCAGCAGTTCCGGACTAGCGGGAATCGAGACCCAGTACTTC
TRBV2,-,TRBJ1-3,many,CASSGGIFGNTIYF,TGTGCCAGCAGTGGCGGGATCTTTGGAAACACCATATATTTT
TRBV28,-,TRBJ1-5,-,CAGTLGQGICVQGQPQHF,TGTGCCGGCACTCTTGGGCAGGGGATCTGCGTCCAGGGTCAGCCCCAGCATTTT
TRBV3-1,-,TRBJ2-1,-,CASSLGTLTYNEQFF,TGTGCCAGCAGCCTTGGGACACTTACCTACAATGAGCAGTTCTTC
TRBV7-9,-,TRBJ1-2,many,CASSLVMGNYGYTF,TGTGCCAGCAGCTTAGTAATGGGGAACTATGGCTACACCTTC
TRBV11-1,TRBD1,TRBJ2-7,few,CASSPPGQGVDEQYF,TGTGCCAGCAGCCCGCCGGGACAGGGTGTAGACGAGCAGTACTTC
TRBV10-3,-,TRBJ2-3,few,CAISEGVNTDTQYF,TGTGCCATCAGTGAAGGAGTAAACACAGATACGCAGTATTTT
TRBV4-3,-,TRBJ2-7,many,CASSQEDIQRGAYEQYF,TGCGCCAGCAGCCAAGAGGATATCCAACGGGGCGCCTACGAGCAGTACTTC
TRBV4-1,TRBD2,TRBJ2-7,once,CASSRGLAGKGYGQYF,TGCGCCAGCAGCAGGGGACTAGCGGGAAAAGGCTACGGGCAGTACTTC
TRBV15,-,TRBJ2-3,-,CATSIINQGPSDTQYF,TGTGCCACCAGCATTATTAATCAGGGCCCCTCGGATACGCAGTATTTT
TRBV12-3/TRBV12-4,-,TRBJ1-4,few,CASSLGQLREKLFF,TGTGCCAGCAGTTTGGGGCAGCTCAGGGAAAAACTGTTTTTT
TRBV29-1,TRBD2,TRBJ2-2,few,CSVDLAGVGTGELFF,TGCAGCGTTGACCTAGCGGGAGTCGGCACCGGGGAGCTGTTTTTT
TRBV20-1,TRBD1,TRBJ2-1,many,CSARDPGQHTYNEQFF,TGCAGTGCTAGAGATCCGGGACAGCATACCTACAATGAGCAGTTCTTC
TRBV9,-,TRBJ1-1,few,CASSVGGTYRGTEAFF,TGTGCCAGCAGCGTAGGAGGGACATACCGAGGCACTGAAGCTTTCTTT